These T cell receptor beta chains were read from a single sample in a study of blood T cell repertoires in COVID-19. This table comes from immunoSEQ multiplex PCR, and its TCRdb copy is limited to in-frame clones, with some not included. Here the sample spans approximately 300,000 clones, 90% being singletons. The sequenced material came from peripheral blood. All receptors come from a woman between 35 and 50 years old with COVID-19, enrolled during active disease. CDR3s include the opening cysteine and the closing phenylalanine or tryptophan. A D gene is named only where the DNA matches it firmly.

V: TRBV20-1; D: TRBD1; J: TRBJ2-3; length: 16; CDR3: CSASGDRGMVADTQYF; DNA: TGCAGTGCTAGTGGTGACAGGGGGATGGTAGCAGATACGCAGTATTTT
V: TRBV25-1; D: .; J: TRBJ1-1; length: 14; CDR3: CASRPLGGNTEAFF; DNA: TGTGCCAGCAGACCCCTAGGCGGTAACACTGAAGCTTTCTTT
V: TRBV27; D: .; J: TRBJ1-5; length: 13; CDR3: CASSLLGNQPQHF; DNA: TGTGCCAGCAGTTTATTAGGCAATCAGCCCCAGCATTTT
V: TRBV5-1; D: TRBD1; J: TRBJ2-3; length: 15; CDR3: CASSRPGQGTDTQYF; DNA: TGCGCCAGCAGCCGGCCGGGACAGGGGACAGATACGCAGTATTTT
V: TRBV6-2/TRBV6-3; D: .; J: TRBJ1-3; length: 15; CDR3: CASSIGQSAGNTIYF; DNA: TGTGCCAGCAGTATCGGACAGTCCGCTGGAAACACCATATATTTT
V: TRBV19; D: TRBD2; J: TRBJ2-3; length: 16; CDR3: CASSPGLAGRGDTQYF; DNA: TGTGCCAGTAGTCCCGGACTAGCGGGGCGAGGAGATACGCAGTATTTT
V: TRBV6-5; D: TRBD1; J: TRBJ1-2; length: 14; CDR3: CASGHGTGRYGYTF; DNA: TGTGCCAGCGGTCACGGGACAGGCCGCTATGGCTACACCTTC
V: TRBV18; D: TRBD1; J: TRBJ2-7; length: 15; CDR3: CASSPLPGQGHEQYF; DNA: TGTGCCAGCTCACCACTTCCGGGACAGGGACACGAGCAGTACTTC
V: TRBV28; D: .; J: TRBJ2-5; length: 13; CDR3: CASSLPGQETQYF; DNA: TGTGCCAGCAGTTTGCCAGGACAAGAGACCCAGTACTTC
V: TRBV3-1/TRBV3-2; D: TRBD2; J: TRBJ2-6; length: 18; CDR3: CASSQELAGVGGANVLTF; DNA: TGTGCCAGCAGCCAAGAACTAGCGGGAGTAGGTGGGGCCAACGTCCTGACTTTC
V: TRBV27; D: .; J: TRBJ2-7; length: 17; CDR3: CASSFVSPVGARYEQYF; DNA: TGTGCCAGCAGTTTCGTATCCCCGGTGGGGGCGAGGTACGAGCAGTACTTC